The T cell receptor beta chain described here comes from a study of Graves' ophthalmopathy and Graves' hyperthyroidism. About the research overall: Peripheral blood (taken before any treatment) was collected at initial diagnosis. Findings and caveats of the study: Also, most clonotypes expanded in the thyroid above 0.001 frequency appeared in blood. The model forecast ophthalmopathy progression, reaching around 66% sensitivity and about 75% specificity.

CDR3 regions of TCR beta were amplified from RNA transcripts. RT-PCR in the first round used HTBI primers; a second-round multiplex PCR followed. Via MiXCR, TCRdb re-called the multiplex PCR reads, giving one row per CDR3 protein. The sample carries some 520,000 distinct CDR3 sequences, over 13% recorded once. In this sample, this clonotype turned up many times. The antigen is undetermined. Germline CDR1 reads KGHSH; CDR2 reads LQKENI. Trimming removed 3 bases from V and 3 bases from J, with 11 bases in between. This CDR3 is 14 amino acids long. This receptor was identified in a woman aged 25 to 45 with Graves' ophthalmopathy. Input material: blood. The rearrangement links TRBV18 to TRBJ1-2; D gene ambiguous. CDR3 protein: CASSPRGSDYGYTF. The CDR3 DNA reads TGTGCCAGCTCACCGCGAGGAAGTGACTATGGCTACACCTTC.